A single sample gave rise to the 32 T cell receptor beta chains below, sequenced in a study of T cells in Graves' hyperthyroidism and ophthalmopathy. Template material for amplifying TCR beta CDR3 regions consisted of RNA transcripts. With the HTBI primer set, the TCR CDR3 went through a first round of RT-PCR. TCRdb called the multiplex PCR reads again in MiXCR, with one record for every CDR3 protein. The sample comprises over 300,000 distinct CDR3 sequences, over 11% of which are singletons, and 11% rests with the top ten. The specimen sequenced was blood. These receptors came from an older woman with Graves' hyperthyroidism.

The table lists this clonotype with a few counts. The chain uses TRBV5-1 and TRBJ1-2, with 9 bases lining up with TRBD1. Germline V gives CDR1 SGHRS, CDR2 YFSETQ. The CDR3 runs 16 residues. V shed 1 base and J 5 bases; nucleotides not matched to a gene: 9. CDR3 in DNA: TGCGCCAGCAGCTTGTTCCCCCGGGACAGGGAATATGGCTACACCTTC. It codes for CASSLFPRDREYGYTF.

This clonotype was seen a few times. The gene calls are TRBV12-3 or TRBV12-4 and TRBJ2-7; no clear D. V lost 0 bases to trimming and J lost 2 bases, with 8 bases between them. The CDR3 is 14 amino acids. Here the CDR3 DNA reads TGTGCCAGCAGTTTAGCCGCAAGAACCTACGAGCAGTACTTC. Its protein is CASSLAARTYEQYF.

This clonotype was seen repeatedly, ten times or more. This chain links TRBV2 with TRBJ1-6; 7 bases line up with TRBD1. V gave up 5 bases and J gave up 10 bases; unmatched junction bases: 8. The CDR3 runs to 14 residues. Germline V lookup: CDR1 SNHLY, CDR2 FYNNEI. CDR3 region: CASSPTGEGSPLHF. The CDR3 bases are TGTGCCAGCAGTCCCACAGGGGAGGGATCACCCCTCCACTTT.

This clonotype occurred many times. V gene TRBV28 combines with J gene TRBJ2-7; 10 positions agree with TRBD1. The trim removed 5 bases at V and 0 bases at J, leaving 4 bases unmatched. CDR3 length: 15 amino acids. CDR1 is MDHEN and CDR2 is SYDVKM in the germline V gene. The DNA of the CDR3 is TGTGCCAGCAGTCCCGGACAGGGGGGCTCCTACGAGCAGTACTTC. Its translation: CASSPGQGGSYEQYF.

This clonotype was counted many times. This rearrangement joins TRBV29-1 to TRBJ1-1, with D tentatively TRBD1 (5 bases). This CDR3 has 13 residues. V was cut by 0 bases and J by 6 bases, with 11 bases left in between. Germline V lookup: CDR1 SQVTM, CDR2 ANQGSEA. CDR3 coding DNA: TGCAGCGTTGAAGAGGGCAGGGCCCCTGAAGCTTTCTTT. Its translation is CSVEEGRAPEAFF.

A few counts support this clonotype. The V call is TRBV5-1, the J call TRBJ2-1, with 10 bases identical to TRBD1. Germline trimming cut 6 bases from V and 3 bases from J; bases unmatched to any gene: 6. CDR1 is SGHRS and CDR2 is YFSETQ in the germline V gene. The CDR3 runs 15 residues. The CDR3 nucleotides read TGCGCCAGCACCCCGACAGGGGGCTTCTACAATGAGCAGTTCTTC. Protein product: CASTPTGGFYNEQFF.

This clonotype showed up many times. As DNA, the CDR3 is TGTGCCAGCAGCTTAGATCTTAGGCAGCCCCAGCATTTT. It translates to CASSLDLRQPQHF. The V and J genes are TRBV11-2 and TRBJ1-5; no firm D call. V lost 0 bases to trimming and J lost 7 bases, with 7 bases between them. The CDR3 is 13 amino acids. Germline lookup yields CDR1 SGHAT and CDR2 FQNNGV.

In its sample, this clonotype was seen many times. The chain joins TRBV20-1 to TRBJ2-5, with D possibly TRBD2 on 6 matching bases. The ends were cut back, 3 bases at V and 7 bases at J, with 15 bases in the middle. The CDR3 spans 13 residues. Germline V gives CDR1 DFQATT, CDR2 SNEGSKA (reference sequence). The CDR3 here is CSARAGPTGTQYF. DNA of the CDR3: TGCAGTGCTAGGGCGGGACCAACCGGGACCCAGTACTTC.

This clonotype was counted ten times or more. The V and J genes are TRBV28 and TRBJ1-2; the D is unclear. The CDR3 contains 15 residues. V was clipped by 8 bases and J by 0 bases, with 16 bases between them. Germline V lookup: CDR1 MDHEN, CDR2 SYDVKM. The CDR3 here is CASQDSLGANYGYTF. The CDR3 DNA reads as TGTGCCAGCCAGGATTCCCTAGGAGCTAACTATGGCTACACCTTC.

In this sample, this clonotype turned up many times. DNA for the CDR3: TGTGCCAGCAGTTTTGTGGGGGTTTTCTCCTACGAGCAGTACTTC. This codes for CASSFVGVFSYEQYF. The rearrangement uses TRBV12-3 or TRBV12-4 and TRBJ2-7; D possibly uses TRBD1 or TRBD2 (5 bases each). V lost 3 bases and J 0 bases, leaving 12 bases between the germline ends. The CDR3 length is 15 residues.

This clonotype has at least ten counts. The chain uses TRBV20-1 and TRBJ2-1; 9 bases map to TRBD2. Trimming at V came to 0 bases and at J to 7 bases, leaving 7 bases not matched to a gene. Germline V lookup: CDR1 DFQATT, CDR2 SNEGSKA (reference sequence). The CDR3 has 15 amino acids. The CDR3 region is CSARDRRLADNEQFF. Here the CDR3 DNA reads TGCAGTGCTAGAGATCGGAGACTAGCGGATAATGAGCAGTTCTTC.

This clonotype showed up many times. The CDR3 DNA reads TGTGCCAGCAGTACTACAGGGCTTGCTAACTATGGCTACACCTTC. It encodes CASSTTGLANYGYTF. The rearrangement joins TRBV6-1 to TRBJ1-2; D is possibly TRBD1 (6 bases). CDR1 and CDR2 from the germline V gene are MNHNS and SASEGT. This CDR3 contains 15 residues. V gave up 5 bases and J gave up 0 bases, with 13 bases separating them.

This clonotype was detected many times. The rearrangement joins TRBV28 to TRBJ2-7; D gene unclear. This CDR3 has 16 amino acids. The germline V and J ends were trimmed by 2 bases and 2 bases, with 16 bases remaining between them. Germline loops: CDR1 MDHEN, CDR2 SYDVKM. The CDR3 here is CASSLQPTRTTYEQYF. In nucleotides, the CDR3 is TGTGCCAGCAGTTTACAACCGACACGTACAACCTACGAGCAGTACTTC.

In its sample, this clonotype was seen many times. The chain is built from TRBV11-2 and TRBJ2-7; a weak D match, TRBD2 (7 bases). The CDR3 is made up of 16 amino acids. Trimming shortened V by 1 base and J by 5 bases, and 18 bases separated the two germline ends. CDR1 and CDR2 from the germline V gene are SGHAT and FQNNGV. The CDR3 sequence is CASSLGRGGRDHEQYF. The CDR3 DNA reads TGTGCCAGCAGCTTAGGTAGGGGGGGCAGGGACCACGAGCAGTACTTC.

Ten or more counts support this clonotype. The chain combines TRBV28 with TRBJ2-7; 9 nucleotides align to TRBD1. The CDR3 contains 16 residues. The V segment lost 5 bases and the J segment 4 bases; nucleotides outside the gene matches: 12. Germline V gene lookup returns CDR1 MDHEN and CDR2 SYDVKM. DNA of the CDR3: TGTGCCAGCAGTCTCACCGGGACAGGGTGGGCGTACGAGCAGTACTTC. Translating gives CASSLTGTGWAYEQYF.

This clonotype was detected many times. The gene calls are TRBV16 and TRBJ1-1, with D perhaps TRBD1 (5 bases). CDR1 KGHSY and CDR2 FQNENV come from the germline V gene. There are 13 residues in the CDR3. V lost 4 bases to trimming and J lost 4 bases, with 10 bases between them. CDR3 region: CASSRSRVTEAFF. The CDR3 bases are TGTGCCAGCAGCCGGTCCAGGGTCACTGAAGCTTTCTTT.

This clonotype was observed a handful of times. The chain recombines TRBV30 with TRBJ2-1, with TRBD1 matching over 11 bases. The CDR3 consists of 14 residues. V dropped 4 bases and J dropped 8; count of bases not matched to a gene: 7. Germline CDR1 and CDR2: GTSNPN and SVGIG (reference sequence). CDR3 DNA sequence: TGTGCCTGGAACCCGGGACAGGGGGACCATGAGCAGTTCTTC. Protein sequence: CAWNPGQGDHEQFF.

This clonotype came up many times. The V gene is TRBV2, the J gene TRBJ1-1; no reliable D call. Trimming took 6 bases from V and 1 from J, leaving 15 bases between them. From germline, CDR1 is SNHLY and CDR2 FYNNEI. The CDR3 is 15 amino acids. Here the CDR3 DNA reads TGTGCCAGCAGGTGGCAGCGAGGAGGGAACACTGAAGCTTTCTTT. As protein: CASRWQRGGNTEAFF.

This clonotype was counted at least ten times. The chain is built from TRBV20-1 and TRBJ2-5, with D perhaps matching TRBD2 (6 bases). The CDR3 runs to 14 residues. In germline, CDR1 is DFQATT, CDR2 SNEGSKA (reference sequence). Between the trimmed V and J ends, which lost 6 bases and 2 bases, there was a span of 16 bases. CDR3 loop: CSASGGTSQETQYF. The CDR3 DNA sequence: TGCAGTGCATCGGGCGGGACTTCACAAGAGACCCAGTACTTC.

This clonotype was counted a few times. This rearrangement joins TRBV7-9 to TRBJ1-1; the D gene is possibly TRBD1 (6 bases). This CDR3 region has 14 residues. Germline V gene data show CDR1 as SEHNR and CDR2 as FQNEAQ (reference sequence). V lost 5 bases and J lost 1, with 11 bases in between. CDR3 nucleotide sequence: TGTGCCAGCAGCCTGGACAGCCAGAACACTGAAGCTTTCTTT. It yields the protein CASSLDSQNTEAFF.

This clonotype was observed at least ten times. V and J are TRBV15 and TRBJ1-1; a weak D match, TRBD1 (6 bases). CDR1 and CDR2 from the germline V gene are LNHNV and YYDKDF (reference sequence). V dropped 4 bases and J dropped 1 base, with 10 bases sitting between them. This CDR3 has 14 residues. The CDR3 DNA follows: TGTGCCACCAGCACCGGGACATCGAACACTGAAGCTTTCTTT. It codes for CATSTGTSNTEAFF.

There are many counts of this clonotype. The rearrangement joins TRBV2 to TRBJ1-1; no firm D call. The CDR3 consists of 13 residues. CDR1 is SNHLY and CDR2 is FYNNEI in the germline V gene. V dropped 7 bases and J dropped 0 bases, with 9 bases sitting between them. CDR3 amino acids: CASKAEMNTEAFF. In DNA form, the CDR3 reads TGTGCCAGCAAGGCGGAGATGAACACTGAAGCTTTCTTT.

The genes are TRBV4-2 and TRBJ2-7, with 9 bases aligning to TRBD2. The germline V gene encodes CDR1 LGHNA and CDR2 YNFKEQ. Losses at the gene ends were 4 bases for V and 3 bases for J; bases not matched to a gene: 7. The CDR3 spans 15 residues. The CDR3 loop reads CASSRGGDLDYEQYF. CDR3 coding DNA: TGTGCCAGCAGCCGCGGGGGGGACTTGGACTACGAGCAGTACTTC.

This chain joins TRBV5-1 and TRBJ1-2, with D possibly TRBD1 on 5 matching bases. CDR3 length: 14 residues. Germline V CDR1 and CDR2: SGHRS, YFSETQ. Between the trimmed V and J ends, which lost 2 bases and 1 base, there was a span of 9 bases. CDR3 loop: CASSFWGVNYGYTF. CDR3 DNA: TGCGCCAGCAGCTTTTGGGGCGTTAACTATGGCTACACCTTC. The full variable domain, completed using reference TRBV5-1 and TRBJ1-2, is KAGVTQTPRYLIKTRGQQVTLSCSPISGHRSVSWYQQTPGQGLQFLFEYFSETQRNKGNFPGRFSGRQFSNSRSEMNVSTLELGDSALYLCASSFWGVNYGYTFGSGTRLTVV.

This clonotype was counted ten times or more. This chain connects TRBV6-2 or TRBV6-3 to TRBJ1-5; unclear D gene. The germline V gene has CDR1 MNHEY and CDR2 SVGEGT. The germline V and J ends were trimmed by 0 bases and 6 bases, with 12 bases remaining between them. CDR3 size: 15 residues. The CDR3 loop is CASSYSEGGGQPQHF. In nucleotides, the CDR3 is TGTGCCAGCAGTTACTCGGAGGGTGGAGGTCAGCCCCAGCATTTT.

This clonotype came up many times. The V and J genes are TRBV6-1 and TRBJ1-5, with D possibly matching TRBD1 (5 bases). The CDR3 consists of 16 residues. CDR1 is MNHNS, CDR2 SASEGT, per germline. V dropped 8 bases and J dropped 2 bases, with 19 bases sitting between them. The CDR3 DNA sequence: TGTGCCAGCCGGGGACGGAAAGTAGGAGGCAATCAGCCCCAGCATTTT. Its translation is CASRGRKVGGNQPQHF.

V is TRBV20-1 and J is TRBJ1-2, with D tentatively TRBD1 (5 bases). This CDR3 region has 14 residues. Germline V CDR1 and CDR2: DFQATT, SNEGSKA (reference sequence). V shed 0 bases and J shed 4 bases, with 12 bases lying between them. The CDR3 DNA is TGCAGTGCTAGAGATGGGGGTGGACCCTATGGCTACACCTTC. Amino acids: CSARDGGGPYGYTF.

With regard to this clonotype: This could be a read error, since a much larger clone is one nucleotide away. As the CDR3 is not closed by the conserved phenylalanine or tryptophan, this likely results from a read error. This sequence joins TRBV27 and TRBJ2-1; D may be TRBD2 (6 bases). V lost 8 bases and J lost 7, with 9 bases in between. CDR3 size: 11 residues. Germline V lookup: CDR1 MNHEY, CDR2 SMNVEV (reference sequence). The CDR3 region has the DNA TGTGCCAGCGCTAGCGAGAATGAGCAGTTCTCC. This translates into CASASENEQFS.

The V and J genes are TRBV5-1 and TRBJ1-2; D is unclear. This CDR3 has 14 amino acids. Germline-derived CDR1 and CDR2 are SGHRS and YFSETQ. The V end was cut by 4 bases, the J end by 2 bases, with 12 bases between. The DNA for the CDR3 is TGCGCCAGCAGCGGCTGGGTCGGGAACTATGGCTACACCTTC. This translates into CASSGWVGNYGYTF.

The V call is TRBV7-2, the J call TRBJ1-2, with unresolved D. V lost 4 bases to trimming and J lost 5 bases, with 11 bases between them. CDR1 and CDR2 from the germline V gene are SGHTA and FQGNSA. The CDR3 sequence is 13 residues long. The CDR3 coding sequence is TGTGCCAGCAGCTCCCAAGATTGGTATGGCTACACCTTC. Translated, it gives CASSSQDWYGYTF.

Here the CDR3 reads CSARPGNGNSPLHF. The CDR3 region has the DNA TGCAGTGCTAGACCAGGAAACGGGAATTCACCCCTCCACTTT. The chain recombines TRBV20-1 with TRBJ1-6; D remains unclear. Trimming removed 2 bases from V and 7 bases from J, with 12 bases in between. In germline, CDR1 is DFQATT, CDR2 SNEGSKA (reference sequence). This CDR3 comprises 14 residues.

This clonotype was seen at least ten times. The rearrangement links TRBV3-1 to TRBJ2-2, with TRBD2 matching over 8 bases. Trimming at V came to 4 bases and at J to 6 bases, leaving 7 bases not matched to a gene. This CDR3 has 15 residues. CDR1 and CDR2 (germline): LGHDT, YNNKEL (reference sequence). The CDR3 spells CASSLLSGRAGELFF. The CDR3, as DNA: TGTGCCAGCAGCCTTTTAAGCGGGAGAGCCGGGGAGCTGTTTTTT.